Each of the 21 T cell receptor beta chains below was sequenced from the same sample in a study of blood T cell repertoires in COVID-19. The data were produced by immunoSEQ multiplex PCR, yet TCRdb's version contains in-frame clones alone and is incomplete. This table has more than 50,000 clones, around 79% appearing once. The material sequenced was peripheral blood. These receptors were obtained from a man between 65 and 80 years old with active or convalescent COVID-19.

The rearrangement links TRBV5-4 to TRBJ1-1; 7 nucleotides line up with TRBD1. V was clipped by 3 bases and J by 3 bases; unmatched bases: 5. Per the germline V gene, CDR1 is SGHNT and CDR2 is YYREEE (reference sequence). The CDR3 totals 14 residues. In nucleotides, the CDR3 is TGTGCCAGCAGCTCACCACAGGGGTACACTGAAGCTTTCTTT. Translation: CASSSPQGYTEAFF.

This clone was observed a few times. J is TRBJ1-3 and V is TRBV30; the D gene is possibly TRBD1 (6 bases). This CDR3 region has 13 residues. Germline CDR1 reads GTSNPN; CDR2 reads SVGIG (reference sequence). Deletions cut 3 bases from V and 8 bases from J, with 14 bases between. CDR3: CAWRFRGRDTIYF. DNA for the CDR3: TGTGCCTGGAGATTCAGGGGTCGGGACACCATATATTTT. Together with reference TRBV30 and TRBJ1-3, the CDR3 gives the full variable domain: SQTIHQWPATLVQPVGSPLSLECTVEGTSNPNLYWYRQAAGRGLQLLFYSVGIGQISSEVPQNLSASRPQDRQFILSSKKLLLSDSGFYLCAWRFRGRDTIYFGEGSWLTVV.

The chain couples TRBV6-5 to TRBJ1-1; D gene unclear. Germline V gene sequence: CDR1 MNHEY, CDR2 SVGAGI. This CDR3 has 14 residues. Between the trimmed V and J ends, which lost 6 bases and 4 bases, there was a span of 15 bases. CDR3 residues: CASSPVNSGTEAFF. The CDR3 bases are TGTGCCAGCAGCCCAGTTAACTCGGGCACTGAAGCTTTCTTT.

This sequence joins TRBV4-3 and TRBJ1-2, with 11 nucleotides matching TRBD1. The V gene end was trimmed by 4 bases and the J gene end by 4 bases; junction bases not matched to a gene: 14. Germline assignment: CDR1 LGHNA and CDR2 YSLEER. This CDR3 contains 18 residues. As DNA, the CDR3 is TGCGCCAGCAGCCCCGAACCCGGGACAGGGGGTGGTATCTATGGCTACACCTTC. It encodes CASSPEPGTGGGIYGYTF.

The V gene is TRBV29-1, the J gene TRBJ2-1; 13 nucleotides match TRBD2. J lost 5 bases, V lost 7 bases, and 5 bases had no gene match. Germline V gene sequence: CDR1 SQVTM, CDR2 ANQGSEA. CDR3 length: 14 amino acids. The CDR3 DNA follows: TGCAGCGCTGGACTAGCGGGGGCCAACAATGAGCAGTTCTTC. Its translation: CSAGLAGANNEQFF.

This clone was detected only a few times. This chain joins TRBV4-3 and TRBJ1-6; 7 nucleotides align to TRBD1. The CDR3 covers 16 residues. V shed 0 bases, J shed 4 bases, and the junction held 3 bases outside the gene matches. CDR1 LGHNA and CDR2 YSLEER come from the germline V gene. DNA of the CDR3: TGCGCCAGCAGCCAAGATCTACAGGGGTATAATTCACCCCTCCACTTT. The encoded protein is CASSQDLQGYNSPLHF.

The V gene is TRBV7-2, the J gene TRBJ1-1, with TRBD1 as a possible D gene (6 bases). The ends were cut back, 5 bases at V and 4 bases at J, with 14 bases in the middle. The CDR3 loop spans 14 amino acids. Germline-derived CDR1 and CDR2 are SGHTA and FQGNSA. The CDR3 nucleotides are TGTGCCAGCAGCCTCGGACAGCTTGCCACTGAAGCTTTCTTT. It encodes CASSLGQLATEAFF.

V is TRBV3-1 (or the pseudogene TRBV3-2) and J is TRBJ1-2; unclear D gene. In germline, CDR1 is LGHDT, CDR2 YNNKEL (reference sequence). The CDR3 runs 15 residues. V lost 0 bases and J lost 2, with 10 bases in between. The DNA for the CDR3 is TGTGCCAGCAGCCAAGATTGTCAGGCGAACTATGGCTACACCTTC. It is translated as CASSQDCQANYGYTF.

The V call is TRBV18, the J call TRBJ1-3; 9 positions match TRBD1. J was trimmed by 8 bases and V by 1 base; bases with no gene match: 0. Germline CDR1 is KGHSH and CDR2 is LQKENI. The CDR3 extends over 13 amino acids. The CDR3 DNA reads TGTGCCAGCTCACCACGACAGGGGGACACCATATATTTT. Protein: CASSPRQGDTIYF.

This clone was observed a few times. The CDR3 DNA sequence: TGTGCCAGCAGTCAGGGTAGTCACTATGGCTACACCTTC. The encoded protein is CASSQGSHYGYTF. V usage is TRBV28 and J usage is TRBJ1-2, with a weak D call TRBD1 (5 bases). This CDR3 is 13 amino acids long. Germline CDR1 MDHEN, CDR2 SYDVKM. V was shortened by 5 bases and J by 3 bases, with 10 bases between the two germline ends.

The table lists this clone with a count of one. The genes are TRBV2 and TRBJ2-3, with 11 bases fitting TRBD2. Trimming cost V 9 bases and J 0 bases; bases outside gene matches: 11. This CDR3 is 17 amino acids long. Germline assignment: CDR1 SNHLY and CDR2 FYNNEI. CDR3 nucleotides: TGTGCCAGTGGGGTAATAGCGGGGGGGCGAAGCACAGATACGCAGTATTTT. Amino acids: CASGVIAGGRSTDTQYF. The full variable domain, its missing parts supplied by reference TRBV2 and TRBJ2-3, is EPEVTQTPSHQVTQMGQEVILRCVPISNHLYFYWYRQILGQKVEFLVSFYNNEISEKSEIFDDQFSVERPDGSNFTLKIRSTKLEDSAMYFCASGVIAGGRSTDTQYFGPGTRLTVL.

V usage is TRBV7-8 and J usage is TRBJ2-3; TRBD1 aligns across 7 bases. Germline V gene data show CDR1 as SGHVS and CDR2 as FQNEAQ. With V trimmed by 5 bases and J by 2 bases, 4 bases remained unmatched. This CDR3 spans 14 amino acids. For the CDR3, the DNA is TGTGCCAGCAGCCAAGACAGGGCCACAGATACGCAGTATTTT. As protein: CASSQDRATDTQYF.

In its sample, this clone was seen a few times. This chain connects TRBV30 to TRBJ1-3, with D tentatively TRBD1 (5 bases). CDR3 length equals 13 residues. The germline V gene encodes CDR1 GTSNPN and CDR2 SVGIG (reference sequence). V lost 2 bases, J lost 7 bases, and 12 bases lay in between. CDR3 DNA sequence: TGTGCCTGGAGTCCAGGGCGGGAGAACACCATATATTTT. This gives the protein CAWSPGRENTIYF. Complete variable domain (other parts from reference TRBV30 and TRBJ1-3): SQTIHQWPATLVQPVGSPLSLECTVEGTSNPNLYWYRQAAGRGLQLLFYSVGIGQISSEVPQNLSASRPQDRQFILSSKKLLLSDSGFYLCAWSPGRENTIYFGEGSWLTVV.

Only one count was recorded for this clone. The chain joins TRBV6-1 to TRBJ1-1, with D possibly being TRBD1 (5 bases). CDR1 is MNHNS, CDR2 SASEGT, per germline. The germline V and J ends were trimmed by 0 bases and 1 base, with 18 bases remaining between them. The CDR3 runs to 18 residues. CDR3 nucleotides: TGTGCCAGCAGTGAAGCGGATTTTCTCGGGGGGACGAACACTGAAGCTTTCTTT. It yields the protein CASSEADFLGGTNTEAFF.

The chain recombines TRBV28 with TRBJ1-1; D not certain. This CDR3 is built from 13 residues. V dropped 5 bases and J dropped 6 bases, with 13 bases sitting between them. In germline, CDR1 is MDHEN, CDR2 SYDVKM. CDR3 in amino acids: CASSTFERAEAFF. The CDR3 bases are TGTGCCAGCAGTACCTTCGAGCGGGCTGAAGCTTTCTTT.

This chain's CDR3 is CASSPSSTGLGEKLFF. The DNA for the CDR3 is TGTGCCAGTAGTCCCTCTTCGACAGGGCTGGGAGAAAAACTGTTTTTT. The chain is built from TRBV19 and TRBJ1-4, with TRBD1 matching 7 bases. V trimming: 5 bases; J trimming: 8 bases; junction bases outside the gene matches: 14. Germline V lookup: CDR1 LNHDA, CDR2 SQIVND (reference sequence). The CDR3 loop spans 16 amino acids. Together with reference TRBV19 and TRBJ1-4, the CDR3 gives the full variable domain: DGGITQSPKYLFRKEGQNVTLSCEQNLNHDAMYWYRQDPGQGLRLIYYSQIVNDFQKGDIAEGYSVSREKKESFPLTVTSAQKNPTAFYLCASSPSSTGLGEKLFFGSGTQLSVL.

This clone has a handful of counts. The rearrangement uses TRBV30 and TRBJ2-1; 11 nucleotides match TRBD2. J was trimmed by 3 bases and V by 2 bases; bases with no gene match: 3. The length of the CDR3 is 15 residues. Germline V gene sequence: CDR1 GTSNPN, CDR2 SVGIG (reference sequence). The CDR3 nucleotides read TGTGCCTGGAGTCTAGCGGGGGGATTCTACAATGAGCAGTTCTTC. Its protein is CAWSLAGGFYNEQFF.

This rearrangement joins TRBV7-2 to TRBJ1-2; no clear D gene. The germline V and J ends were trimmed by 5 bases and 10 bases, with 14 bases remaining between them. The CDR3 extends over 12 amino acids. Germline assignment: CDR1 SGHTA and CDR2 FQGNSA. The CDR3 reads CASSLVAGIYTF. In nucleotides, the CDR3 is TGTGCCAGCAGCCTAGTCGCCGGGATCTACACCTTC.

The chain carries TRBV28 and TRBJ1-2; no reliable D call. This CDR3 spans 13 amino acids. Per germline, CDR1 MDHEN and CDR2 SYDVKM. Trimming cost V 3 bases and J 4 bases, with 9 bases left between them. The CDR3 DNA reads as TGTGCCAGCAGTTTGGCGGGAGGCTATGGCTACACCTTC. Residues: CASSLAGGYGYTF.

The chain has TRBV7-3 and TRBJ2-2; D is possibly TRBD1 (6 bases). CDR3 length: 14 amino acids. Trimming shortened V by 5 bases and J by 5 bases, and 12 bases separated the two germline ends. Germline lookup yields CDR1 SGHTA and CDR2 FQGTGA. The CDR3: CASSAPGETGELFF. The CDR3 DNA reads TGTGCCAGCAGCGCCCCAGGGGAAACCGGGGAGCTGTTTTTT.

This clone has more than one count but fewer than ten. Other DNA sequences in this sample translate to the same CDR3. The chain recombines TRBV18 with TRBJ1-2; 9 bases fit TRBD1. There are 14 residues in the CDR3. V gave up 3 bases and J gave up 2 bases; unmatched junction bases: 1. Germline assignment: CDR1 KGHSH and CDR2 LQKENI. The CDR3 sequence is CASSPGTGNYGYTF. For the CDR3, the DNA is TGTGCCAGCTCACCCGGGACAGGGAACTATGGCTACACCTTC.